The sequence of this T cell receptor beta chain was determined in a study of T-cell memory formation after mild COVID-19 (dated by TCRdb to the early 2020s). In terms of the full investigation: TCR sequence clusters from the two donors were largely donor specific. T-cell clones expanding and contracting after mild COVID-19 in two donors were tracked by longitudinal TCRalpha and TCRbeta repertoire sequencing. Two young, previously healthy adult volunteers made up the cohort, one male and one female.

Note on this clonotype: What antigen it recognizes has not been identified. One end of the junction varies from germline; a read error may be responsible.

Study-wide findings and limitations: Whether the second-wave clones peaking on day 37 were SARS-CoV-2 specific was not confirmed. Only a couple of mild cases were covered by the study, and larger cohorts that include severe cases with pre-infection samples were considered necessary. Some responding clones were found in pre-infection memory, which suggests that pre-existing cross-reactive memory T cells took part in the SARS-CoV-2 response. Contracting CD4+ clones were found mainly in CM and EM memory subsets, while CD8+ clones were enriched in EMRA. Balanced CD4/CD8 phenotypes were observed for clones contracting from day 15 to 85, whereas a bias towards CD4+ was observed for a second wave of clones expanding from day 15 to 37.

Ficoll-Paque density gradient centrifugation was used to isolate PBMCs. Based on the germline V gene, the CDR1 and CDR2 sequences are LGHNA and YNFKEQ. The CDR3 starts with the cysteine, ends with the phenylalanine, and has 13 residues. The DNA shown is the 39-base CDR3, in frame from base 1. TCRdb shows the sequencer as Illumina NovaSeq 6000. TCRalpha and TCRbeta cDNA libraries were built by 5'RACE with constant-segment primers, adding sample barcodes and unique molecular identifiers. RNA was extracted from every sample with Trizol reagent. Library amplification was performed in two PCR steps, and a second sample barcode and Illumina TruSeq adapters were introduced in the second step. Sequencing of the libraries was done on an Illumina NovaSeq, producing 2 x 150 bp paired-end reads. Under the source paper's analysis protocol: Demultiplexing of reads and collapsing into UMI-guided consensus sequences were performed with migec v1.2.7. Using mixcr v2.1.11, the UMI consensuses were aligned to TRA and TRB V and J templates and assembled into clonotypes. Clonotypes were classified as expanded or contracted when called significant by both edgeR and NoisET, with noise models trained on biological replicates. For edgeR calls, a false discovery rate-adjusted p below 0.01 and a log2 fold-change threshold of 1 were applied. PCA with hierarchical clustering of max-normalized trajectories of the 1000 most abundant clonotypes was used as exploratory dynamics analysis. Separately sequenced CD4+ and CD8+ repertoires were used to assign a CD4 or CD8 phenotype to each responding clone. TCRdb's own reprocessing of the public reads used fastp at Q25 and MiXCR and kept productive beta chains. Entries are consolidated by CDR3 protein sequence, retaining the most common genes and DNA. For this entry, the V and J calls and clone size follow TCRdb and not the study's own pipeline. The table for this sample lists a few hundred thousand distinct CDR3 sequences; 21% of them were counted only once. Together, the top ten hold 9.5% to 15% of the sample.

The sample was PBMCs or a T cell subset sorted from them (not recorded which). The receptor was derived from an adult woman who had mild COVID-19 (a few samples of this study predate the infection). The sample titles of this study are shuffled in the database, so cell type and time point are left out; the donor was told from shared clones. The sequence is built from TRBV4-2 and TRBJ2-7; TRBD1 lines up with 8 middle nucleotides. The CDR3 in this case is CASSQDIGQGVDF. The DNA sequence reads TGTGCCAGCAGCCAAGATATCGGACAGGGTGTGGATTTC.